A selection of T cell receptor beta chains follows, all from one sample in a study of blood T cell repertoires in COVID-19. Repertoires were generated with immunoSEQ multiplex PCR, while TCRdb's copy carries only in-frame clones and drops some. The data show approximately 220,000 clones, 70% to 90% seen once. Sequenced sample: peripheral blood. These receptors all come from a man aged 55 to 70 with acute or convalescent COVID-19. The CDR3 runs from the conserved cysteine through the conserved F or W. A D gene is named only where the DNA matches it firmly. Clone size, where shown, is once, few, many, or a class for clones that have expanded.

D: NA
size: NA
J: TRBJ2-6
V: TRBV10-1
CDR3: CASSETGQMSSGANVLTF
DNA: TGCGCCAGCAGTGAGACGGGACAAATGAGCTCTGGGGCCAACGTCCTGACTTTC

D: NA
size: NA
J: TRBJ2-7
V: TRBV6-5
CDR3: CASRVALRYEQYF
DNA: TGTGCCAGCAGGGTGGCCCTCCGCTACGAGCAGTACTTC

D: TRBD1
size: NA
J: TRBJ2-3
V: TRBV19
CDR3: CASSTPGRGSTDTQYF
DNA: TGTGCCAGTAGTACCCCGGGCAGGGGGAGCACAGATACGCAGTATTTT

D: TRBD1
size: once
J: TRBJ1-4
V: TRBV5-4
CDR3: CASSLDRGSEKLFF
DNA: TGTGCCAGCAGCCTGGACAGGGGGAGCGAAAAACTGTTTTTT

D: NA
size: NA
J: TRBJ1-5
V: TRBV6-4
CDR3: CASSDEGSNQPQHF
DNA: TGTGCCAGCAGTGACGAGGGCAGCAATCAGCCCCAGCATTTT

D: NA
size: NA
J: TRBJ2-1
V: TRBV19
CDR3: CASSMPPTGVRGRHNEQFF
DNA: TGTGCCAGTAGTATGCCCCCTACCGGCGTTAGGGGCAGACACAATGAGCAGTTCTTC

D: TRBD1
size: NA
J: TRBJ2-3
V: TRBV5-4
CDR3: CASSGRTGGTDTQYF
DNA: TGTGCCAGCAGCGGACGGACAGGGGGGACAGATACGCAGTATTTT

D: TRBD1
size: NA
J: TRBJ1-1
V: TRBV18
CDR3: CASSPQGAAEAFF
DNA: TGTGCCAGCTCGCCGCAGGGGGCGGCTGAAGCTTTCTTT

D: NA
size: NA
J: TRBJ1-5
V: TRBV5-1
CDR3: CASSLTGTSNQPQHF
DNA: TGCGCCAGCAGCTTAACAGGTACGAGCAATCAGCCCCAGCATTTT

D: TRBD2
size: NA
J: TRBJ2-1
V: TRBV6-6
CDR3: CASSLRTSGVSSYNEQFF
DNA: TGTGCCAGCAGTCTTCGGACTAGCGGGGTGAGCTCCTACAATGAGCAGTTCTTC

D: NA
size: NA
J: TRBJ1-1
V: TRBV11-2
CDR3: CASSQYVGGKNTEAFF
DNA: TGTGCCAGCAGCCAATACGTGGGGGGAAAGAACACTGAAGCTTTCTTT

D: NA
size: NA
J: TRBJ2-2
V: TRBV5-1
CDR3: CASAKLAGLANTGELFF
DNA: TGCGCCAGCGCCAAGCTGGCGGGGCTCGCGAACACCGGGGAGCTGTTTTTT

D: TRBD1
size: NA
J: TRBJ2-1
V: TRBV27
CDR3: CASSSFGTAYNEQFF
DNA: TGTGCCAGCAGTTCTTTCGGGACAGCTTACAATGAGCAGTTCTTC

D: TRBD2
size: NA
J: TRBJ2-7
V: TRBV29-1
CDR3: CSVEGRVAGEQYF
DNA: TGCAGCGTTGAAGGTAGGGTAGCGGGAGAGCAGTACTTC

D: NA
size: NA
J: TRBJ1-1
V: TRBV21-1
CDR3: CASTIGVYTEAFF
DNA: TGTGCCAGCACCATAGGAGTTTACACTGAAGCTTTCTTT

D: NA
size: NA
J: TRBJ2-7
V: TRBV6-1
CDR3: CASSEIPGIITYEQYF
DNA: TGTGCCAGCAGTGAGATCCCAGGGATAATTACCTACGAGCAGTACTTC

D: NA
size: NA
J: TRBJ2-2
V: TRBV11-3
CDR3: CASSPTFPGELFF
DNA: TGTGCCAGCAGCCCCACTTTCCCCGGGGAGCTGTTTTTT

D: NA
size: once
J: TRBJ1-1
V: TRBV5-1
CDR3: CASSLWGRDTEAFF
DNA: TGCGCCAGCAGCTTGTGGGGGAGGGACACTGAAGCTTTCTTT

D: TRBD1
size: NA
J: TRBJ2-7
V: TRBV11-2
CDR3: CASSLGGTGSYEQYF
DNA: TGTGCCAGCAGCTTAGGCGGGACAGGGAGCTACGAGCAGTACTTC

D: NA
size: NA
J: TRBJ1-6
V: TRBV14
CDR3: CASSQILTGPLHF
DNA: TGTGCCAGCAGCCAAATTTTGACAGGACCCCTCCACTTT

D: TRBD1
size: few
J: TRBJ1-2
V: TRBV2
CDR3: CASGQVNYGYTF
DNA: TGTGCCAGCGGACAGGTTAACTATGGCTACACCTTC

D: TRBD1
size: NA
J: TRBJ1-5
V: TRBV7-9
CDR3: CASSSRDSSNQPQHF
DNA: TGTGCCAGCAGTAGCCGGGACAGTAGCAATCAGCCCCAGCATTTT

D: NA
size: NA
J: TRBJ1-2
V: TRBV3-1/TRBV3-2
CDR3: CASSQGRTDYRGWNGYTF
DNA: TGTGCCAGCAGCCAAGGTAGGACAGATTATAGGGGATGGAATGGCTACACCTTC

D: TRBD1
size: NA
J: TRBJ1-5
V: TRBV10-2
CDR3: CASSLDRVQPQHF
DNA: TGCGCCAGCAGCCTGGACAGGGTTCAGCCCCAGCATTTT

D: NA
size: NA
J: TRBJ2-7
V: TRBV10-3
CDR3: CAISGTGTYEQYF
DNA: TGTGCCATCAGCGGGACTGGGACCTACGAGCAGTACTTC

D: TRBD2
size: many
J: TRBJ2-1
V: TRBV15
CDR3: CATSRDRPAGGYNEQFF
DNA: TGTGCCACCAGCAGAGATCGTCCAGCGGGGGGGTACAATGAGCAGTTCTTC

D: NA
size: NA
J: TRBJ1-1
V: TRBV30
CDR3: CAWSQALNTEAFF
DNA: TGTGCCTGGAGTCAGGCTTTGAACACTGAAGCTTTCTTT

D: NA
size: NA
J: TRBJ1-6
V: TRBV27
CDR3: CASSLQGLSPLHF
DNA: TGTGCCAGCAGTCTGCAGGGGCTTTCACCCCTCCACTTT

D: TRBD1
size: NA
J: TRBJ2-7
V: TRBV10-1
CDR3: CASSEPGTGTEQYF
DNA: TGCGCCAGCAGTGAACCCGGGACAGGGACCGAGCAGTACTTC

D: NA
size: NA
J: TRBJ2-1
V: TRBV7-8
CDR3: CASRRQLEQFF
DNA: TGTGCCAGCAGGCGACAACTTGAGCAGTTCTTC

D: NA
size: NA
J: TRBJ1-2
V: TRBV5-1
CDR3: CASSLGDMVRSYGYTF
DNA: TGCGCCAGCAGCTTGGGTGACATGGTCAGAAGCTATGGCTACACCTTC

D: TRBD1
size: once
J: TRBJ1-6
V: TRBV7-9
CDR3: CASSPPGQAVNSPLHF
DNA: TGTGCCAGCAGCCCCCCGGGACAGGCGGTAAATTCACCCCTCCACTTT

D: NA
size: NA
J: TRBJ2-1
V: TRBV21-1
CDR3: CASSTLGGGNEQFF
DNA: TGTGCCAGCAGCACCCTGGGAGGGGGCAATGAGCAGTTCTTC

D: NA
size: once
J: TRBJ1-6
V: TRBV15
CDR3: CATSRDPGRDNSPLHF
DNA: TGTGCCACCAGCAGAGATCCCGGCAGGGATAATTCACCCCTCCACTTT

D: TRBD1
size: NA
J: TRBJ2-7
V: TRBV4-1
CDR3: CASSQDQGEPYEQYF
DNA: TGCGCCAGCAGCCAAGATCAGGGGGAACCTTACGAGCAGTACTTC

D: NA
size: NA
J: TRBJ2-5
V: TRBV6-6
CDR3: CASSPSPRQRIFQETQYF
DNA: TGTGCCAGCAGTCCCTCCCCACGACAGCGAATATTTCAAGAGACCCAGTACTTC

D: TRBD2
size: NA
J: TRBJ2-3
V: TRBV4-2
CDR3: CASSQAGTSSTDTQYF
DNA: TGTGCCAGCAGCCAGGCCGGGACTAGCAGCACAGATACGCAGTATTTT

D: TRBD1
size: NA
J: TRBJ1-5
V: TRBV19
CDR3: CASSVPGQGVYQPQHF
DNA: TGTGCCAGTAGTGTACCCGGACAGGGGGTTTACCAGCCCCAGCATTTT

D: NA
size: NA
J: TRBJ2-5
V: TRBV28
CDR3: CASLKAGTQYF
DNA: TGTGCCAGCCTCAAGGCAGGGACCCAGTACTTC

D: NA
size: once
J: TRBJ1-1
V: TRBV12-3/TRBV12-4
CDR3: CASRRVNTEAFF
DNA: TGTGCCAGCAGACGCGTCAACACTGAAGCTTTCTTT

D: NA
size: once
J: TRBJ1-1
V: TRBV11-2
CDR3: CASSLEPRVGPLNTEAFF
DNA: TGTGCCAGCAGCTTAGAACCGAGGGTAGGGCCCCTGAACACTGAAGCTTTCTTT

D: NA
size: NA
J: TRBJ2-7
V: TRBV21-1
CDR3: CASSPVRDPGHRGGSSYEQYF
DNA: TGTGCCAGCAGCCCCGTGCGGGACCCGGGGCACAGGGGTGGGAGCTCCTACGAGCAGTACTTC

D: TRBD1
size: NA
J: TRBJ2-3
V: TRBV28
CDR3: CASSYAGTGGFGTQYF
DNA: TGTGCCAGCAGTTACGCTGGGACAGGCGGTTTCGGTACGCAGTATTTT

D: NA
size: NA
J: TRBJ2-5
V: TRBV19
CDR3: CASSNSRGTSRETQYF
DNA: TGTGCCAGTAGTAACTCCAGGGGCACGTCCCGAGAGACCCAGTACTTC

D: TRBD1
size: NA
J: TRBJ2-7
V: TRBV27
CDR3: CASSLLGTGTYEQYF
DNA: TGTGCCAGCAGTTTATTAGGGACAGGTACCTACGAGCAGTACTTC

D: TRBD2
size: once
J: TRBJ2-3
V: TRBV6-2/TRBV6-3
CDR3: CASSYSIAGVTDTQYF
DNA: TGTGCCAGCAGTTACTCGATAGCGGGGGTCACAGATACGCAGTATTTT